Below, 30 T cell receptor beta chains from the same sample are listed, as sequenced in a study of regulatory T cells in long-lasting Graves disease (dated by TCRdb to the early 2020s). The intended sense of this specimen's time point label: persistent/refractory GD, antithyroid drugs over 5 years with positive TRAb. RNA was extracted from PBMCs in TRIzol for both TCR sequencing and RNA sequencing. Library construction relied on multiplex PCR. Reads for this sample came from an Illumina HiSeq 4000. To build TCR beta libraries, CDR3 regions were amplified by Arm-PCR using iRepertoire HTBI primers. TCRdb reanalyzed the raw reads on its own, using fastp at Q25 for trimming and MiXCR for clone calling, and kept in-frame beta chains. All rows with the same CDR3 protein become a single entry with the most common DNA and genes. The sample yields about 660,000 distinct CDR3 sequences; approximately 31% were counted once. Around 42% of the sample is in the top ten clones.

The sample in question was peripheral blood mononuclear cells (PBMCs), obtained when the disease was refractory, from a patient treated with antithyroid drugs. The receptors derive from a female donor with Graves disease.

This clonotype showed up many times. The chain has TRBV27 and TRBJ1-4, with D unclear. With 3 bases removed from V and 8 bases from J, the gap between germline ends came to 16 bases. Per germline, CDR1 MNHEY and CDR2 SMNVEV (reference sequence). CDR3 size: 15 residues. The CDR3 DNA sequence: TGTGCCAGCAGTTTCTTAAAGGGAGGAATCGAAAAACTGTTTTTT. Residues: CASSFLKGGIEKLFF.

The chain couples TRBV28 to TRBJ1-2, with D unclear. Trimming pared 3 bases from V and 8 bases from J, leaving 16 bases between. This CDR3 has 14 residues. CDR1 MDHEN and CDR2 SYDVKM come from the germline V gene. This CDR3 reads CASSFGEFSEGYTF. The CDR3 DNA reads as TGTGCCAGCAGTTTTGGGGAATTCTCCGAAGGCTACACCTTC.

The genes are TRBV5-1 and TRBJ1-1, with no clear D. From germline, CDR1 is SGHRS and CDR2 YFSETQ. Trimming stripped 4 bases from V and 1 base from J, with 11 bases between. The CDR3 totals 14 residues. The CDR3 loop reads CASSAGLGNTEAFF. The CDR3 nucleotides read TGCGCCAGCAGCGCTGGACTGGGGAACACTGAAGCTTTCTTT.

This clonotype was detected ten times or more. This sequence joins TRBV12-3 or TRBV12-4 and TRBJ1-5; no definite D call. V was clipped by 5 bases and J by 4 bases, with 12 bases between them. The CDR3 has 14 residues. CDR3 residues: CASSPIQSNQPQHF. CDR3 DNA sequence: TGTGCCAGCAGTCCGATACAGAGTAATCAGCCCCAGCATTTT.

CDR3 region: CASSDRPGLEAFF. Here the CDR3 DNA reads TGTGCCAGCAGCGACAGGCCGGGCTTAGAAGCTTTCTTT. This chain joins TRBV7-3 and TRBJ1-1, with D tentatively TRBD1 (6 bases). Germline V gives CDR1 SGHTA, CDR2 FQGTGA. CDR3 length: 13 amino acids. V lost 5 bases and J lost 8, with 15 bases in between.

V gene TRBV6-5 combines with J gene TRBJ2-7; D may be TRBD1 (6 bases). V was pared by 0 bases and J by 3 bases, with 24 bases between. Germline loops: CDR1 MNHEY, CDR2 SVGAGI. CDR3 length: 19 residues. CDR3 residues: CASSYSTTGFFSPNYEQYF. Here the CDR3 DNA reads TGTGCCAGCAGTTACTCGACCACAGGGTTTTTTTCACCCAACTACGAGCAGTACTTC.

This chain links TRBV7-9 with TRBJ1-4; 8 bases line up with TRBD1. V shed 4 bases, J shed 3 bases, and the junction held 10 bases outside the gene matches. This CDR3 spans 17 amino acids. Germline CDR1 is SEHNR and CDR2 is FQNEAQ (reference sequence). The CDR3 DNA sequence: TGTGCCAGCAGCTCCAATTCAGGGGGCACGGCTAATGAAAAACTGTTTTTT. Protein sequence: CASSSNSGGTANEKLFF. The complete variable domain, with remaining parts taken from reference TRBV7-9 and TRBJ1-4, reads DTGVSQNPRHKITKRGQNVTFRCDPISEHNRLYWYRQTLGQGPEFLTYFQNEAQLEKSRLLSDRFSAERPKGSFSTLEIQRTEQGDSAMYLCASSSNSGGTANEKLFFGSGTQLSVL.

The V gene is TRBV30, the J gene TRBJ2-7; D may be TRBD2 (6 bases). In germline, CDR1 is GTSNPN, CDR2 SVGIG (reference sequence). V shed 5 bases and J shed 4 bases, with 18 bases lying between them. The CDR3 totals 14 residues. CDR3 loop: CAWGTGTGFYEQYF. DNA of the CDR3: TGTGCCTGGGGGACCGGGACTGGCTTTTACGAGCAGTACTTC.

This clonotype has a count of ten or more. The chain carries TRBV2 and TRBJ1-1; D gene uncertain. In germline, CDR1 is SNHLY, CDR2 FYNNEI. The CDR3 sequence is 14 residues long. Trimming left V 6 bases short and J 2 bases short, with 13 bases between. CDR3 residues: CASSRETVNTEAFF. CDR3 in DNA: TGTGCCAGCAGCCGAGAGACGGTAAACACTGAAGCTTTCTTT.

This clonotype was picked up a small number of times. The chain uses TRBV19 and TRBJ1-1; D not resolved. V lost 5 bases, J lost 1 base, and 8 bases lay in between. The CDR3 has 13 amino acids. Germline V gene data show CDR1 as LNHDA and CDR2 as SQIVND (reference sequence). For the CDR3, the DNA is TGTGCCAGTAGTTTTAACAGGAACACTGAAGCTTTCTTT. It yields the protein CASSFNRNTEAFF.

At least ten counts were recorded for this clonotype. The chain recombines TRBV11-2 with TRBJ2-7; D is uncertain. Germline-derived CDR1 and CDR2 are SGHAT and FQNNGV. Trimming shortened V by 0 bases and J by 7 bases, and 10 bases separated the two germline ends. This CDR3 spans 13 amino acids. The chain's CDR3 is CASSLDSSWEQYF. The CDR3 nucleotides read TGTGCCAGCAGCTTAGATTCGAGCTGGGAGCAGTACTTC.

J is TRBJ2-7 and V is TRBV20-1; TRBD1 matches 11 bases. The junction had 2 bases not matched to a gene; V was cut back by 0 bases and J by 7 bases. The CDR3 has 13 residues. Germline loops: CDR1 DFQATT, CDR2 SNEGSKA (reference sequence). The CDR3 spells CSARDGTGGEQYF. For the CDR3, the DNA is TGCAGTGCTAGAGATGGGACAGGGGGTGAGCAGTACTTC.

The DNA of the CDR3 is TGTGCAACGAACAGGCGTCTTCATGGCTACACCTTC. Its translation: CATNRRLHGYTF. The chain combines TRBV30 with TRBJ1-2, with TRBD1 as a possible D gene (5 bases). This CDR3 has 12 residues. CDR1 is GTSNPN, CDR2 SVGIG, per germline (reference sequence).

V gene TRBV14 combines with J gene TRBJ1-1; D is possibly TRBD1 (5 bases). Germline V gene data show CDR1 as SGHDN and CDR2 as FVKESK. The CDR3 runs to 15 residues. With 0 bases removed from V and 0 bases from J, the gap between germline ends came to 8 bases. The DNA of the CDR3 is TGTGCCAGCAGCCAAGATCAGGGAATGAACACTGAAGCTTTCTTT. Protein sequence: CASSQDQGMNTEAFF.

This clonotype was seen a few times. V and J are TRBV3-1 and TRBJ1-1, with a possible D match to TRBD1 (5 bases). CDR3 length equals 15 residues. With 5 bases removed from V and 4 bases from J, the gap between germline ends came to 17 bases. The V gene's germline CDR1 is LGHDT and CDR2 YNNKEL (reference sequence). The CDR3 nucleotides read TGTGCCAGCAGCTCTGGTCCCTCAGGGAGCACTGAAGCTTTCTTT. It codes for CASSSGPSGSTEAFF.

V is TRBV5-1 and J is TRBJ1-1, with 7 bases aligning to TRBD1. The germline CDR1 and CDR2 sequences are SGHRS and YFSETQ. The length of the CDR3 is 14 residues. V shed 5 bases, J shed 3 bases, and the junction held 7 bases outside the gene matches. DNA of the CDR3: TGCGCCAGCAGTCGACAGGGCTTGGACACTGAAGCTTTCTTT. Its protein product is CASSRQGLDTEAFF.

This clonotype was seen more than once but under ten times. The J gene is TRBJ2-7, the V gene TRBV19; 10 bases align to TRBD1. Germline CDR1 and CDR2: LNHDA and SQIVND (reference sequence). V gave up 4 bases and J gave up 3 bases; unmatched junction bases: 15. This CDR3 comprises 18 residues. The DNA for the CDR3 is TGTGCCAGTAGTACGTACGGGACAGGGGAGGTTTCTGACTACGAGCAGTACTTC. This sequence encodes CASSTYGTGEVSDYEQYF. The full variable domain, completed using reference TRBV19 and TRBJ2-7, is DGGITQSPKYLFRKEGQNVTLSCEQNLNHDAMYWYRQDPGQGLRLIYYSQIVNDFQKGDIAEGYSVSREKKESFPLTVTSAQKNPTAFYLCASSTYGTGEVSDYEQYFGPGTRLTVT.

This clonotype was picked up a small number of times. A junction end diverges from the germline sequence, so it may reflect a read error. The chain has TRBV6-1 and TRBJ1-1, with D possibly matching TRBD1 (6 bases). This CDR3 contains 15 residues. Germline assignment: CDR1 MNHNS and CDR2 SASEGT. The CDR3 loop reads CASSAQGNLNTEAFF. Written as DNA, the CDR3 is TGTGCCAGCAGTGCTCAGGGGAACCTGAATACTGAAGCTTTCTTT.

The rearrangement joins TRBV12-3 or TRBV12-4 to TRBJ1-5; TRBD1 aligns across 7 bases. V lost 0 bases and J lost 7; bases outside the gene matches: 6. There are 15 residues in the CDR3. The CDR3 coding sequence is TGTGCCAGCAGTTTAGCCAGACAGGGAGGCCAGCCCCAGCATTTT. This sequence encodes CASSLARQGGQPQHF.

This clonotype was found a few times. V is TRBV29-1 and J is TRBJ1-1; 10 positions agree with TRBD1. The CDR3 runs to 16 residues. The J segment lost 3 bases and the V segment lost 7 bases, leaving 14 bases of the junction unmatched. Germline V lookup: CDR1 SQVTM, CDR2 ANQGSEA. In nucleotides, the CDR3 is TGCAGCGCTCCAAGGGCGACAGGGGGCGCTTACACTGAAGCTTTCTTT. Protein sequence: CSAPRATGGAYTEAFF.

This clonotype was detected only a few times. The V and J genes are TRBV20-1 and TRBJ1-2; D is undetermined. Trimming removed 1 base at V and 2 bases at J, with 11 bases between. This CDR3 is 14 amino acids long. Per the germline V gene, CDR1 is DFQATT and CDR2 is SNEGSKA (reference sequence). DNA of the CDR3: TGCAGTGCTAGAGCGGACGGTATAAACTATGGCTACACCTTC. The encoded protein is CSARADGINYGYTF.

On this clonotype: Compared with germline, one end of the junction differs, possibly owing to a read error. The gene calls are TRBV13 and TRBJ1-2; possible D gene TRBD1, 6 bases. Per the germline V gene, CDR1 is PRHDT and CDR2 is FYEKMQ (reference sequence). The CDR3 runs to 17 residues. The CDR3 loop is CASSLGVGTTINYGYTF. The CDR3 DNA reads TGTGCCAGCAGCCTAGGGGTTGGGACAACGATTAACTATGGCTACACCTTC. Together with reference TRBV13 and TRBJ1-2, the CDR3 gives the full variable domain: AAGVIQSPRHLIKEKRETATLKCYPIPRHDTVYWYQQGPGQDPQFLISFYEKMQSDKGSIPDRFSAQQFSDYHSELNMSSLELGDSALYFCASSLGVGTTINYGYTFGSGTRLTVV.

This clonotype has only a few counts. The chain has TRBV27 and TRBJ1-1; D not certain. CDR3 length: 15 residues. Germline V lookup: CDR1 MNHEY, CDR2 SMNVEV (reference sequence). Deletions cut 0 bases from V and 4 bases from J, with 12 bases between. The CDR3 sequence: CASSLSRRALTEAFF. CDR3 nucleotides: TGTGCCAGCAGTTTATCTCGGAGGGCCCTCACTGAAGCTTTCTTT.

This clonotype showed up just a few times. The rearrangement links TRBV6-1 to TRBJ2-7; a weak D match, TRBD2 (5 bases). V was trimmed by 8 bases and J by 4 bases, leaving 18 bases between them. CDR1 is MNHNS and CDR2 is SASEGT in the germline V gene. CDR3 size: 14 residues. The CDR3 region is CASRPTRGWYEQYF. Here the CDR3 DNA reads TGTGCCAGCCGCCCGACACGGGGATGGTACGAGCAGTACTTC.

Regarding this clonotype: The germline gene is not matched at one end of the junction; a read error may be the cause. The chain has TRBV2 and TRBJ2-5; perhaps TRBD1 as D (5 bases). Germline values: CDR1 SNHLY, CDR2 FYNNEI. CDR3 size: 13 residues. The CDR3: CASSLWGQETHYF. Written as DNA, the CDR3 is TGTGCCAGCAGTTTGTGGGGCCAAGAGACCCATTACTTC.

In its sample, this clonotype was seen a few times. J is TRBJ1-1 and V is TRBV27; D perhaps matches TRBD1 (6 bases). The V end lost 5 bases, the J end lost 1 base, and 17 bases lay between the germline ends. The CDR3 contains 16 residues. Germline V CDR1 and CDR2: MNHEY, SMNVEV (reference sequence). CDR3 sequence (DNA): TGTGCCAGCAGTCCCCACGTGAGGACAGAGAACACTGAAGCTTTCTTT. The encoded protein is CASSPHVRTENTEAFF.

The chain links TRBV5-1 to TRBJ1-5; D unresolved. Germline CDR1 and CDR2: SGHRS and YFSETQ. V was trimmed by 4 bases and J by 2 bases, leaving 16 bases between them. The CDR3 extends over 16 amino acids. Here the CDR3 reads CASSPRPRGGNQPQHF. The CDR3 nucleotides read TGCGCCAGCAGCCCCCGACCCCGAGGCGGCAATCAGCCCCAGCATTTT.

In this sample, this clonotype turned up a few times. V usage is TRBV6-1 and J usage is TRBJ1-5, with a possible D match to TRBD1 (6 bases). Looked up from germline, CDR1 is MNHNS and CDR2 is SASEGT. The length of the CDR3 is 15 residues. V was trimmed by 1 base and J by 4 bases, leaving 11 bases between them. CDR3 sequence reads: CASSEGTATNQPQHF. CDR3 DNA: TGTGCCAGCAGTGAAGGGACAGCCACTAATCAGCCCCAGCATTTT.

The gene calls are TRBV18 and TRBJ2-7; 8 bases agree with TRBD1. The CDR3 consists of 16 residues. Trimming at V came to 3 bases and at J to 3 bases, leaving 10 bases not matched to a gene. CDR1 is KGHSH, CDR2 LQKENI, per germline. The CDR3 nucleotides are TGTGCCAGCTCACCCGAGGGTTGGGACAGGTACTACGAGCAGTACTTC. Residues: CASSPEGWDRYYEQYF. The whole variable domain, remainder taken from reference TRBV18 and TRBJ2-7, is NAGVMQNPRHLVRRRGQEARLRCSPMKGHSHVYWYRQLPEEGLKFMVYLQKENIIDESGMPKERFSAEFPKEGPSILRIQQVVRGDSAAYFCASSPEGWDRYYEQYFGPGTRLTVT.

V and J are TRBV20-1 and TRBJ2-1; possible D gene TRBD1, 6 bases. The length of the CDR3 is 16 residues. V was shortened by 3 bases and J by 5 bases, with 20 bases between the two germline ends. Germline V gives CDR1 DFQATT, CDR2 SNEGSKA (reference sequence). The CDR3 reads CSASPSPGAYDNEQFF. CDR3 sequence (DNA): TGCAGTGCTAGCCCCTCCCCAGGGGCGTACGACAATGAGCAGTTCTTC.